The clone carrying this T cell receptor (beta chain) was detected only once. This entry belongs to a study of blood T cell repertoires in COVID-19. Study context: Both acute and convalescent COVID-19 samples were obtained from the United States, Italy and Spain. T cells, B-cell-depleted T cells, or PBMCs provided the cDNA or gDNA that served as material.

In assigning cohorts, the study relied on participant-reported clinical history. The germline gives CDR1 SGDLS, CDR2 YYNGEE. V lost 4 bases and J 0 bases, leaving 11 bases between the germline ends. CDR3 length: 15 residues. Per the original methods: Estimation of nucleated cell counts was performed using reference gene primer amplification. Clones were sequenced by immunoSEQ multiplex PCR, and TCRdb holds only the in-frame ones, with some missing. From that table come the V and J calls and clone size; the DNA was used to work out D and trimming. Here the sample spans fewer than 450,000 clones, roughly 90% being singletons.

The sequenced sample consisted of PBMCs or T cells enriched from blood (not recorded which). The sequence was obtained from a woman aged 40 to 50 with acute COVID-19. This chain connects TRBV9 to TRBJ2-4; D gene ambiguous. The DNA for the CDR3 is TGTGCCAGCAGCCCAGACTCCGTAGCCAAAAACATTCAGTACTTC. Translation gives CASSPDSVAKNIQYF.